The 14 T cell receptor beta chains below come from one sample, sequenced in a study of blood T cell repertoires in COVID-19. Profiled with immunoSEQ multiplex PCR; TCRdb holds only in-frame clones, not every one. Of 130,000 or so clones in the sample, roughly four fifths were seen once. Sequencing was carried out using peripheral blood. The origin of the receptors is a human donor in a cohort sampled during active COVID-19.

V and J are TRBV11-2 and TRBJ1-2; D is ambiguous. Germline V gene lookup returns CDR1 SGHAT and CDR2 FQNNGV. The CDR3 has 14 amino acids. V was pared by 5 bases and J by 8 bases, with 18 bases between. The CDR3 spells CASSPRIQANGYTF. CDR3 DNA sequence: TGTGCCAGCAGCCCCCGCATTCAGGCGAACGGCTACACCTTC.

As to this clone: The junction does not match germline at one end; this may be a read error. V is TRBV2 and J is TRBJ1-5, with D perhaps TRBD1 (5 bases). This CDR3 contains 18 residues. Germline V CDR1 and CDR2: SNHLY, FYNNEI. CDR3 protein: CASSEALPGQEGNQPQHF. Written as DNA, the CDR3 is TGTGCCAGCAGTGAAGCGCTTCCAGGGCAGGAGGGCAATCAGCCCCAACATTTT.

The chain carries TRBV3-1 (or the pseudogene TRBV3-2) and TRBJ2-3, with D possibly being TRBD1 (6 bases). The CDR3 is 14 amino acids. V was cut by 7 bases and J by 3 bases, with 14 bases left in between. Germline-derived CDR1 and CDR2 are LGHDT and YNNKEL (reference sequence). The CDR3 DNA reads TGTGCCAGCAAACTATTACAGGGTACAGATACGCAGTATTTT. Residues: CASKLLQGTDTQYF.

The V and J genes are TRBV7-2 and TRBJ2-1; D remains ambiguous. Between the trimmed V and J ends, which lost 7 bases and 6 bases, there was a span of 22 bases. The length of the CDR3 is 16 residues. The germline gives CDR1 SGHTA, CDR2 FQGNSA. In DNA, the CDR3 is TGTGCCAGCACCCCAGGTCAGCTACCTCCCCTCAATGAGCAGTTCTTC. Its protein is CASTPGQLPPLNEQFF.

The chain has TRBV20-1 and TRBJ2-1; 8 bases align to TRBD2. The CDR3 is made up of 14 amino acids. Germline-derived CDR1 and CDR2 are DFQATT and SNEGSKA (reference sequence). The V segment lost 3 bases and the J segment 4 bases; nucleotides outside the gene matches: 5. The CDR3 loop is CSASKGLAYNEQFF. CDR3 coding DNA: TGCAGTGCTAGTAAAGGACTAGCTTACAATGAGCAGTTCTTC.

The chain has TRBV28 and TRBJ2-3, with TRBD1 matching 8 bases. Losses at the gene ends were 5 bases for V and 3 bases for J; bases not matched to a gene: 7. The CDR3 totals 15 residues. Germline V CDR1 and CDR2: MDHEN, SYDVKM. In nucleotides, the CDR3 is TGTGCCAGCAGTCCATCGACAGGGGCGACAGATACGCAGTATTTT. This sequence encodes CASSPSTGATDTQYF.

The genes are TRBV29-1 and TRBJ2-3, with 7 nucleotides matching TRBD1. The CDR3 covers 14 residues. Trimming cost V 5 bases and J 6 bases; bases outside gene matches: 11. CDR1 is SQVTM, CDR2 ANQGSEA, per germline. The CDR3 reads CSVTETGIRDTQYF. The CDR3 region has the DNA TGCAGCGTTACTGAGACAGGGATCAGGGATACGCAGTATTTT.

The chain has TRBV30 and TRBJ1-1; D not resolved. The CDR3 contains 15 residues. CDR1 GTSNPN and CDR2 SVGIG come from the germline V gene (reference sequence). V lost 3 bases and J 1 base, leaving 15 bases between the germline ends. The CDR3: CAWRDGIGRNTEAFF. The CDR3 DNA reads as TGTGCCTGGAGGGACGGGATCGGGCGGAACACTGAAGCTTTCTTT. Variable domain in full (rest from reference TRBV30 and TRBJ1-1): SQTIHQWPATLVQPVGSPLSLECTVEGTSNPNLYWYRQAAGRGLQLLFYSVGIGQISSEVPQNLSASRPQDRQFILSSKKLLLSDSGFYLCAWRDGIGRNTEAFFGQGTRLTVV.

The chain employs TRBV6-6 and TRBJ1-5; D is uncertain. CDR3 length: 13 amino acids. Trimming pared 4 bases from V and 4 bases from J, leaving 8 bases between. Germline loops: CDR1 MNHNY, CDR2 SVGAGI (reference sequence). CDR3: CASSLQINQPQHF. CDR3 coding DNA: TGTGCCAGCAGTTTACAGATAAATCAGCCCCAGCATTTT.

The chain is built from TRBV11-2 and TRBJ2-1, with 7 bases identical to TRBD2. This CDR3 is built from 16 residues. With 0 bases clipped from V and 3 bases from J, the junction kept 5 bases outside the gene matches. CDR1 is SGHAT, CDR2 FQNNGV, per germline. The DNA for the CDR3 is TGTGCCAGCAGCTTAGAGGGCGGGAGTGACTACAATGAGCAGTTCTTC. Its translation is CASSLEGGSDYNEQFF.

This chain uses TRBV11-2 with TRBJ2-1, with TRBD1 matching 7 bases. The CDR3 spans 16 residues. The germline gives CDR1 SGHAT, CDR2 FQNNGV. With 2 bases clipped from V and 5 bases from J, the junction kept 9 bases outside the gene matches. The CDR3 loop reads CASSLSLLQGNNEQFF. The CDR3 bases are TGTGCCAGCAGCTTAAGTCTATTACAGGGGAACAATGAGCAGTTCTTC.

J is TRBJ2-1 and V is TRBV3-1 (or the pseudogene TRBV3-2); D uncertain. Between the trimmed V and J ends, which lost 1 base and 4 bases, there was a span of 11 bases. Germline CDR1 reads LGHDT; CDR2 reads YNNKEL (reference sequence). CDR3 length equals 15 residues. The CDR3 protein is CASSQGVSQYNEQFF. CDR3 DNA sequence: TGTGCCAGCAGCCAAGGGGTTAGCCAGTACAATGAGCAGTTCTTC.

The chain has TRBV9 and TRBJ2-1, with 12 bases identical to TRBD2. The ends lost 0 bases at V and 2 bases at J; junction bases unmatched: 9. Germline lookup yields CDR1 SGDLS and CDR2 YYNGEE. The CDR3 contains 19 residues. The CDR3 nucleotides read TGTGCCAGCAGCGTAGCGGCTAGCGGGAGGGCCAGGCCCTACAATGAGCAGTTCTTC. Translation gives CASSVAASGRARPYNEQFF.

This chain links TRBV5-1 with TRBJ1-4, with D perhaps matching TRBD1 (5 bases). V shed 1 base and J shed 5 bases, with 9 bases lying between them. Germline CDR1 is SGHRS and CDR2 is YFSETQ. CDR3 length: 14 residues. CDR3 sequence (DNA): TGCGCCAGCAGCTTGTCGGGGGGGAATGAAAAACTGTTTTTT. Its translation is CASSLSGGNEKLFF.